This TCR beta chain stems from a study of lymphopenia after photon versus proton radiotherapy (dated by TCRdb to between 2018 and 2021). Study-wide context: The study compared the immunological effects of photon versus proton radiation therapy in patients with gastrointestinal tumors who developed high-grade lymphopenia. The study was designed to characterize how the impact on the immune system differs between the two radiation modalities. The approximately 20 patients in the cohort had gastrointestinal tumors, were treated with either photon or proton therapy, and subsequently developed lymphopenia. Results the study describes overall, beyond this receptor: The survival association was assessed only in patients who died, and the authors presented better survival with proton therapy as a possibility rather than a demonstrated result. After the lymphocyte count nadir, photon-treated repertoires showed oligoclonal expansion, especially of CD8+ Temra cells, which drove the drop in diversity. Across the cohort, a larger post-nadir drop in TCR diversity was inversely correlated with overall survival time among patients who died. Relative stability during treatment was observed in proton-treated patients, whereas loss of naive T cells and TCR diversity and gain of effector/memory populations were observed in photon-treated patients.

The method was the immunoSEQ multiplex PCR assay. Deep sequencing of rearranged TCR beta loci, alongside multiparametric flow cytometry, was used to profile T cell repertoires. TCRdb holds this immuneACCESS table with in-frame rearrangements only. Some clones are missing; in checked studies, unresolved V genes explain under half, and the rest has no known cause. This sample is represented by more than 25,000 clones; about four fifths of them were singletons. In total, the top ten clones hold under 4.5% of the sample. Details on this clone: Its antigen is not yet known. Base qualities are not recorded, but no much larger clone differs from it by a single base.

From the germline V gene, CDR1 is MDHEN and CDR2 is SYDVKM. The CDR3 contains 15 residues, cysteine and phenylalanine counted. Only the CDR3 part of the read is kept: 45 bases, read in frame from the first base. Unmatched junction bases come to 2, with V trimmed by 5 bases and J by 2 bases. This chain joins TRBV28 to TRBJ2-7; 14 junctional bases match TRBD2. The specimen was peripheral blood, collected from a patient treated with photon-based radiotherapy. The receptor was derived from a woman aged 45-65 years with pancreatic cancer. The base sequence is TGTGCCAGCAGTCGGGGACTAGCGGGAGCCTACGAGCAGTACTTC. The translation is CASSRGLAGAYEQYF.